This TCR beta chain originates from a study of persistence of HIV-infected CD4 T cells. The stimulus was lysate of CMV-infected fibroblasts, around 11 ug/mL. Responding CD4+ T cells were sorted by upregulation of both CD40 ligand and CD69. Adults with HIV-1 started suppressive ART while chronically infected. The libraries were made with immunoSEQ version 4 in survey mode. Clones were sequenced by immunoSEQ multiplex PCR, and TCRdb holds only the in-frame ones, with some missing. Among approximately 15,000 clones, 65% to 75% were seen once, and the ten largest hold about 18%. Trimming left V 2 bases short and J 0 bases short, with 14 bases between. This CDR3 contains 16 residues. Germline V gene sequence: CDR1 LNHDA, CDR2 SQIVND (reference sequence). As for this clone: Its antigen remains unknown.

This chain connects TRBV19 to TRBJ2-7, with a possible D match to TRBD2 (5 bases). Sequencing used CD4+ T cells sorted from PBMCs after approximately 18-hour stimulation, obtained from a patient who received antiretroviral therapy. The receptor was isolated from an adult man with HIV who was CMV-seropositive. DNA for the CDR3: TGTGCCAGTAGTATACGACGGGGAATAGGCTCCTACGAGCAGTACTTC. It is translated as CASSIRRGIGSYEQYF.